The text below deals with one T cell receptor (beta chain). Its antigen is currently unknown. Per the authors' pipeline: ImmunoSEQ gave junction-only sequences without quality scores, so filtering differed. The assay was immunoSEQ multiplex PCR, and TCRdb's table has in-frame clones only and misses some. V and J calls plus clone size are reproduced from that table; the DNA served to infer D and trimming. The sample holds 650,000 to 700,000 clones, 80% to 95% seen once. Germline V gene lookup returns CDR1 MNHEY and CDR2 SMNVEV (reference sequence). Trimming stripped 4 bases from V and 0 bases from J, with 13 bases between. The CDR3 runs 16 residues. The data belong to a study of shared clonotypes between healthy human individuals. Study at large: Each donor's CD4 naive and CD4 memory cells filled three plates apiece, CD8 naive two, and CD8 memory one. Study conclusions and caveats: It was the non-shared clonotypes that had lower generation probabilities than clonotypes shared by all four donors.

CD8 memory pooled CD45RO+ cells and CCR7-negative CD45RA+ TemRA cells. The TCR sequence derives from a man aged 18 to 29 in good health. Some clones in this sample may be carry-over from other donors' samples. This chain uses TRBV27 with TRBJ1-5, with D possibly matching TRBD1 (5 bases). The sample comprised memory CD8+ T cells from PBMCs. Subset given: CD45RO+ cells pooled with CCR7-negative TemRA cells. In DNA, the CDR3 is TGTGCCAGCAGTTATTGGGACCGGCGTAGCAATCAGCCCCAGCATTTT. It specifies CASSYWDRRSNQPQHF.